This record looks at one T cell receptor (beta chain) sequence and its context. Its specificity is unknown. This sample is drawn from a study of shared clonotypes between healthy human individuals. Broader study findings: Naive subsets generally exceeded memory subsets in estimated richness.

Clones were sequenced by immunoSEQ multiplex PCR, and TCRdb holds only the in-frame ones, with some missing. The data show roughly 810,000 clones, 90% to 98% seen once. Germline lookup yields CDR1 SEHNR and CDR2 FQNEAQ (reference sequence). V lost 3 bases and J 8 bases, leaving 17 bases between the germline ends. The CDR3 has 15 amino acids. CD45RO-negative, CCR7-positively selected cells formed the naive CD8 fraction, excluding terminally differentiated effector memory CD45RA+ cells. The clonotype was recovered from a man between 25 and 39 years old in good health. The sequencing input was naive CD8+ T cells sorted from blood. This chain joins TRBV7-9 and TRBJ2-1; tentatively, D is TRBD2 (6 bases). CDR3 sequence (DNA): TGTGCCAGCAGCTTGGGAAAGGAGGGCTTATATGAGCAGTTCTTC. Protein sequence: CASSLGKEGLYEQFF. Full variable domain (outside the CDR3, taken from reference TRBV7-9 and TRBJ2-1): DTGVSQNPRHKITKRGQNVTFRCDPISEHNRLYWYRQTLGQGPEFLTYFQNEAQLEKSRLLSDRFSAERPKGSFSTLEIQRTEQGDSAMYLCASSLGKEGLYEQFFGPGTRLTVL.